This T cell receptor beta chain was recovered during a study of blood T cell repertoires in COVID-19. The germline V and J ends were trimmed by 2 bases and 6 bases, with 10 bases remaining between them. The CDR3 runs 14 residues. CDR1 is SGHTA and CDR2 is FQGNSA in the germline V gene. Original processing methods: Estimation of nucleated cell counts was performed using reference gene primer amplification. The protocol was immunoSEQ multiplex PCR, while the TCRdb copy is restricted to in-frame clones and leaves out a portion. The D gene and trimming were derived from the DNA, and the V and J assignments and clone size from that table. The repertoire holds 90,000 to 120,000 clones, with about 80% as singletons.

V is TRBV7-2 and J is TRBJ2-2; D is possibly TRBD2 (5 bases). This TCR came from a woman older than 75 with active or convalescent COVID-19. The sequenced sample consisted of peripheral blood. In DNA, the CDR3 is TGTGCCAGCAGCTTATTGTCGGGGTCCGGGGAGCTGTTTTTT. Translating it yields CASSLLSGSGELFF.